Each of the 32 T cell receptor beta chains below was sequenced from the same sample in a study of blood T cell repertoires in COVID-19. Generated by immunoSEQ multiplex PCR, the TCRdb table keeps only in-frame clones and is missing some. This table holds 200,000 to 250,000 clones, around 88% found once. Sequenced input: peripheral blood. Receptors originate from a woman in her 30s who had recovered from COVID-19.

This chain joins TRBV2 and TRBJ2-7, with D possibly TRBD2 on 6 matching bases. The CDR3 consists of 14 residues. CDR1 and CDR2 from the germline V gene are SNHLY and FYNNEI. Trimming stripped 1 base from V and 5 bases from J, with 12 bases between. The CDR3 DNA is TGTGCCAGCAGTGAAGACTACGGGGGAAACGAGCAGTACTTC. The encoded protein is CASSEDYGGNEQYF.

CDR3 region: CASSTVTGSGNTIYF. The CDR3, as DNA: TGTGCCAGTAGTACCGTAACCGGCTCTGGAAACACCATATATTTT. V usage is TRBV19 and J usage is TRBJ1-3; D is uncertain. This CDR3 has 15 residues. The germline V gene has CDR1 LNHDA and CDR2 SQIVND (reference sequence). V lost 4 bases and J 0 bases, leaving 10 bases between the germline ends.

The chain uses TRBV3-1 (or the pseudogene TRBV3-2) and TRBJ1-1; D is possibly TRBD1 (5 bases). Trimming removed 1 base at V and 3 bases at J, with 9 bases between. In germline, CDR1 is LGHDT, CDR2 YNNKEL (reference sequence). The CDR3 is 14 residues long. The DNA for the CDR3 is TGTGCCAGCAGCCAAGGTGGGGCAGACACTGAAGCTTTCTTT. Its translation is CASSQGGADTEAFF.

This CDR3 reads CSVVIYEQYF. The CDR3 region has the DNA TGCAGCGTTGTAATCTACGAGCAGTACTTC. V usage is TRBV29-1 and J usage is TRBJ2-7; D not certain. Trimming cost V 4 bases and J 3 bases, with 4 bases left between them. This CDR3 comprises 10 residues. Germline CDR1 and CDR2: SQVTM and ANQGSEA.

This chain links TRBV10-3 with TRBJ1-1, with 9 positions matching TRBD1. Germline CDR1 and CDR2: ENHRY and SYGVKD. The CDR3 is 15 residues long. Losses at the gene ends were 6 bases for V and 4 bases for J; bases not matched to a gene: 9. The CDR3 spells CAISPTGGTVTEAFF. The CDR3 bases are TGTGCCATCAGCCCTACAGGGGGCACTGTCACTGAAGCTTTCTTT.

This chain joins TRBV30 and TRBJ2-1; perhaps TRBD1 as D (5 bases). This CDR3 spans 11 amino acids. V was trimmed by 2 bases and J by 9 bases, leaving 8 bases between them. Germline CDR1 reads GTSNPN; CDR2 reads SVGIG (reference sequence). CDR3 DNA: TGTGCCTGGAGTACAGGACCTGAGCAGTTCTTC. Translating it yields CAWSTGPEQFF.

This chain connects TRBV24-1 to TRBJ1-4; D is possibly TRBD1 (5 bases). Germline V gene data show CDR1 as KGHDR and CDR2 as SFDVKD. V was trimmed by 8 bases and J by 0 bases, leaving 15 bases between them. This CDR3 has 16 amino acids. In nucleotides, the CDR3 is TGTGCCACCAAAGAAGGAGGGACCGCAACTAATGAAAAACTGTTTTTT. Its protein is CATKEGGTATNEKLFF.

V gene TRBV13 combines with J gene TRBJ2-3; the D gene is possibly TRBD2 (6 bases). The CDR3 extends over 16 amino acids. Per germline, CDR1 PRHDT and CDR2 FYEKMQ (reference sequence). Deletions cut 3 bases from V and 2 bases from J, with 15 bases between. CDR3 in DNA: TGTGCCAGCAGCTTTTGGCGGGGTCTGTCCACAGATACGCAGTATTTT. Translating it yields CASSFWRGLSTDTQYF. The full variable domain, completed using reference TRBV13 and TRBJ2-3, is AAGVIQSPRHLIKEKRETATLKCYPIPRHDTVYWYQQGPGQDPQFLISFYEKMQSDKGSIPDRFSAQQFSDYHSELNMSSLELGDSALYFCASSFWRGLSTDTQYFGPGTRLTVL.

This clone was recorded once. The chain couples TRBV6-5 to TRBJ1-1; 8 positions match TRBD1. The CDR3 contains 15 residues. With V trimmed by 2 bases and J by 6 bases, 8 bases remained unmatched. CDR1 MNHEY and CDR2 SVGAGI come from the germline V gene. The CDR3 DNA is TGTGCCAGCAGTTACAAGACAGGGGCGGGGGCTGAAGCTTTCTTT. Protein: CASSYKTGAGAEAFF.

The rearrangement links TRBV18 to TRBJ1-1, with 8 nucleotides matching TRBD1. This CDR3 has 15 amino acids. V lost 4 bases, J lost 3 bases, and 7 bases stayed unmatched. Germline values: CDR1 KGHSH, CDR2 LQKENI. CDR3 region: CASSHGQGGYTEAFF. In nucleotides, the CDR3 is TGTGCCAGCTCACACGGACAGGGCGGGTACACTGAAGCTTTCTTT.

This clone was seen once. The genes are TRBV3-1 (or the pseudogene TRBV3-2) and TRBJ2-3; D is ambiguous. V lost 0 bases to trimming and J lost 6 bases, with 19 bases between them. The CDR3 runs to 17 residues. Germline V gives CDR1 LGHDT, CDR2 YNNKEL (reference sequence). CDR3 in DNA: TGTGCCAGCAGCCAAGATATGGCCAAAAAGATCAGGGATACGCAGTATTTT. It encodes CASSQDMAKKIRDTQYF.

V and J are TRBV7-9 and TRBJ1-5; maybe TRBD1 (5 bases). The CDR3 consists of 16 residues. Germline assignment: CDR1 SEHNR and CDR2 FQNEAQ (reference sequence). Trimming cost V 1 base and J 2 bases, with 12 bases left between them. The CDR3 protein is CASSLGDGGGNQPQHF. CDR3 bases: TGTGCCAGCAGCTTAGGAGACGGGGGAGGCAATCAGCCCCAGCATTTT.

CDR3 protein: CASSIVGQETQYF. The CDR3 DNA follows: TGTGCCAGTAGTATTGTCGGGCAAGAGACCCAGTACTTC. The rearrangement links TRBV19 to TRBJ2-5; D remains ambiguous. V lost 3 bases, J lost 2 bases, and 7 bases lay in between. Germline CDR1 and CDR2: LNHDA and SQIVND (reference sequence). CDR3 length equals 13 residues.

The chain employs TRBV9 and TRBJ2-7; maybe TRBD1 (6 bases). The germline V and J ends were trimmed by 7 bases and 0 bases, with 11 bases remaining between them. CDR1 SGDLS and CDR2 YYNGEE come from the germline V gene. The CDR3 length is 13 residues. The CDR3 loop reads CASAGTPSYEQYF. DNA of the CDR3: TGTGCCAGCGCCGGGACACCCTCCTACGAGCAGTACTTC.

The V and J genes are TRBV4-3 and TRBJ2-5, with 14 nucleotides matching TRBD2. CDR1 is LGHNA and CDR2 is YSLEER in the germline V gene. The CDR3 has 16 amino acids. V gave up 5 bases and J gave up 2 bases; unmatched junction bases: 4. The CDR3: CASSFGLAGGQETQYF. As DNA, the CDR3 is TGCGCCAGCAGCTTTGGACTAGCGGGGGGTCAAGAGACCCAGTACTTC.

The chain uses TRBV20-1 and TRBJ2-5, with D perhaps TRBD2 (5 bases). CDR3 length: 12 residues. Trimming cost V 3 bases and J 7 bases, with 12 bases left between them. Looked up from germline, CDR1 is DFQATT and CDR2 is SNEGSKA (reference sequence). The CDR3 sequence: CSASKGSATQYF. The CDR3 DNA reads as TGCAGTGCTAGTAAAGGGAGTGCGACCCAGTACTTC.

The CDR3 protein is CASSQTGNNSPLHF. As DNA, the CDR3 is TGTGCCAGCTCACAGACAGGGAATAATTCACCCCTCCACTTT. The chain couples TRBV18 to TRBJ1-6; 7 positions match TRBD1. Germline assignment: CDR1 KGHSH and CDR2 LQKENI. With V trimmed by 4 bases and J by 5 bases, 2 bases remained unmatched. There are 14 residues in the CDR3. Full variable domain (rest looked up from reference TRBV18 and TRBJ1-6): NAGVMQNPRHLVRRRGQEARLRCSPMKGHSHVYWYRQLPEEGLKFMVYLQKENIIDESGMPKERFSAEFPKEGPSILRIQQVVRGDSAAYFCASSQTGNNSPLHFGNGTRLTVT.

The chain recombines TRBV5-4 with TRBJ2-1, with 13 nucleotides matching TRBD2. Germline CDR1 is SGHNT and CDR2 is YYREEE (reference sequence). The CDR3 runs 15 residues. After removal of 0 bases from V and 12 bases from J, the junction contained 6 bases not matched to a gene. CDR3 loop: CASSLGLAGGQGQFF. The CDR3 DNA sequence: TGTGCCAGCAGCTTGGGACTAGCGGGGGGCCAGGGGCAGTTCTTC.

The chain's CDR3 is CASSFLLGSPTLEQFF. CDR3 DNA sequence: TGTGCCAGCAGCTTTTTGTTGGGGAGTCCAACACTTGAGCAGTTCTTC. This chain links TRBV11-2 with TRBJ2-1, with a weak D call TRBD2 (5 bases). The germline V gene encodes CDR1 SGHAT and CDR2 FQNNGV. The CDR3 totals 16 residues. V lost 3 bases and J 9 bases, leaving 21 bases between the germline ends.

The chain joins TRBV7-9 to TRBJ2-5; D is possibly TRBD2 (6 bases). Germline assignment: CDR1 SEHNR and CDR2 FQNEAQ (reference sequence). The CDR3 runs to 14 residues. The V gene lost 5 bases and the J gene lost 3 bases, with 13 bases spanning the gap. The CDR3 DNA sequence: TGTGCCAGCAGCCTCCAGCTAGCGAAAGAGACCCAGTACTTC. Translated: CASSLQLAKETQYF.

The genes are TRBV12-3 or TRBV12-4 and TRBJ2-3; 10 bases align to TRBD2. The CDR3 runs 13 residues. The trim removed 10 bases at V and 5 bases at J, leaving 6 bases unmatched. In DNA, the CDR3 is TGTGCCATAAAGCGGGGGGGTTTAGATACGCAGTATTTT. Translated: CAIKRGGLDTQYF.

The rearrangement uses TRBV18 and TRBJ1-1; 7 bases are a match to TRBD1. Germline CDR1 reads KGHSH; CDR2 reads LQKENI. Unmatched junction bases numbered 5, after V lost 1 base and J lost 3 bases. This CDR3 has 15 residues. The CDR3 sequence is CASSPQTGWDTEAFF. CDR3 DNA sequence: TGTGCCAGCTCACCACAGACAGGGTGGGACACTGAAGCTTTCTTT.

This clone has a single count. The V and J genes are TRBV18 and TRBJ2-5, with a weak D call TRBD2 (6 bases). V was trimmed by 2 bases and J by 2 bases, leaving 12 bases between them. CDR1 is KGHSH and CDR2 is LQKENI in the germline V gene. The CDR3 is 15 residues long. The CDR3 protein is CASSPIISGQETQYF. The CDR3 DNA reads TGTGCCAGCTCACCAATAATTAGCGGACAAGAGACCCAGTACTTC.

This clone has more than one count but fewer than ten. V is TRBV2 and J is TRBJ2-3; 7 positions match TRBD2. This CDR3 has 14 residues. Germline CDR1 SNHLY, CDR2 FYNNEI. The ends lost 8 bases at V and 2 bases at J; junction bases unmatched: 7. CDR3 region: CASGEGLSTDTQYF. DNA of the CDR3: TGTGCCAGCGGGGAGGGACTTTCCACAGATACGCAGTATTTT.

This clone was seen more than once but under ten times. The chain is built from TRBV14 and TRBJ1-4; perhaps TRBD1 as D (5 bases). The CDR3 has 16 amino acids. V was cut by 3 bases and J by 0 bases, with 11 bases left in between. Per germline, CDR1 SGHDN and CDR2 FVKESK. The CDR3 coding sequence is TGTGCCAGCAGCCACAGACAGCCGGCAACTAATGAAAAACTGTTTTTT. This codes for CASSHRQPATNEKLFF.

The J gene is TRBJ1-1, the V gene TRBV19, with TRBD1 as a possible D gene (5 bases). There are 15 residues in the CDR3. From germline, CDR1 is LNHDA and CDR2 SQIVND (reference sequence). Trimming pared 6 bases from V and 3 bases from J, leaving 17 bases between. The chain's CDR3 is CASRPDGGRYTEAFF. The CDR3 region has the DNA TGTGCCAGTAGACCGGACGGGGGTAGATACACTGAAGCTTTCTTT.

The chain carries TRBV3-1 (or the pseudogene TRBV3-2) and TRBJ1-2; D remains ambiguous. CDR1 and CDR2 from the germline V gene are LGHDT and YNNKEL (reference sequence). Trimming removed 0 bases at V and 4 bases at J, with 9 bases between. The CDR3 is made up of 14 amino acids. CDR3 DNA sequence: TGTGCCAGCAGCCAAGATCCGGGGTCCTATGGCTACACCTTC. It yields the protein CASSQDPGSYGYTF.

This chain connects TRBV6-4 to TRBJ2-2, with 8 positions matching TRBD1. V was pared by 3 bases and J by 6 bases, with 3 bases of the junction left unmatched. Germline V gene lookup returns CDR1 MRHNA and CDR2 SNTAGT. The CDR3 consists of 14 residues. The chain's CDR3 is CASSEQGGAGELFF. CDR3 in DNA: TGTGCCAGCAGTGAACAGGGGGGAGCCGGGGAGCTGTTTTTT.

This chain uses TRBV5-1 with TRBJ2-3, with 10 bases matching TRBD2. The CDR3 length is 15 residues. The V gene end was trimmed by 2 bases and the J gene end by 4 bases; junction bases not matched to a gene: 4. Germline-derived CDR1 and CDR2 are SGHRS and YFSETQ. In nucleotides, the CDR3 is TGCGCCAGCAGCTTAGCGGGGGGGCGGGCAGATACGCAGTATTTT. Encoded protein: CASSLAGGRADTQYF.

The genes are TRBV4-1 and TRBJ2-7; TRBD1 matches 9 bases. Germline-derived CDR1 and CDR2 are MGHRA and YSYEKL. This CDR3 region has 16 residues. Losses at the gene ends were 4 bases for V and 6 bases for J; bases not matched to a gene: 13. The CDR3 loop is CASSLATGGLIGEQYF. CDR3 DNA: TGCGCCAGCAGCCTCGCCACAGGGGGCTTAATCGGCGAGCAGTACTTC.

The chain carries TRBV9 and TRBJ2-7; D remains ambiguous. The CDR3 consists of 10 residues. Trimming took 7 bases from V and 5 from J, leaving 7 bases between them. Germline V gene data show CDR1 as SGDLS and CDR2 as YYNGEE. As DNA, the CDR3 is TGTGCCAGCCAATTCAACGAGCAGTACTTC. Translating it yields CASQFNEQYF.

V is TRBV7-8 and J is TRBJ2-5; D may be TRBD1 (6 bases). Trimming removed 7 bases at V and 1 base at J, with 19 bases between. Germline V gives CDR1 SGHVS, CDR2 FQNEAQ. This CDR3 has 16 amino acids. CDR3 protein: CASNKRVRGPQETQYF. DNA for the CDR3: TGTGCCAGCAACAAAAGGGTCAGGGGTCCCCAAGAGACCCAGTACTTC.